A selection of T cell receptor beta chains follows, all from one sample in a study of CD8 T cells in Susac syndrome. TCRdb called the immunoSEQ multiplex PCR reads again in MiXCR, with one record for every CDR3 protein. Of over 100,000 distinct CDR3 sequences in the sample, about 96% were seen once. Sample: CD4+ T cells from PBMCs. Receptors originate from a human donor in good health. Both conserved end residues are part of each CDR3. Fields, in order: CDR3 protein, CDR3 DNA, V gene, D gene, clone size, J gene. A D gene is named only where the DNA matches it firmly. Only some rows state a clone size, as once, few, many or a class for expanded clones.

CDR3 protein: CASNLKGGQGYTF; CDR3 DNA: TGTGCCAGCAACCTAAAGGGGGGACAGGGCTACACCTTC; V gene: TRBV3-1; D gene: TRBD1; clone size: NA; J gene: TRBJ1-2
CDR3 protein: CASSLDRASKNIQYF; CDR3 DNA: TGCGCCAGCAGTTTGGACAGGGCGTCCAAAAACATTCAGTACTTC; V gene: TRBV5-1; D gene: TRBD1; clone size: NA; J gene: TRBJ2-4
CDR3 protein: CASSLGQGVYGYTF; CDR3 DNA: TGTGCCAGCAGCTTGGGGCAGGGGGTTTATGGCTACACCTTC; V gene: TRBV5-6; D gene: TRBD1; clone size: NA; J gene: TRBJ1-2
CDR3 protein: CASSQGNERAYEQYF; CDR3 DNA: TGTGCCAGCAGCCAAGGAAATGAGAGAGCCTACGAGCAGTACTTC; V gene: TRBV3-1; D gene: NA; clone size: NA; J gene: TRBJ2-7
CDR3 protein: CASSFPWGDEDEQYF; CDR3 DNA: TGTGCCAGCAGCTTCCCCTGGGGGGACGAGGACGAGCAGTACTTC; V gene: TRBV7-9; D gene: NA; clone size: NA; J gene: TRBJ2-7
CDR3 protein: CASSPLAGVYNEQFF; CDR3 DNA: TGTGCCAGCAGTCCACTAGCGGGAGTCTACAATGAGCAGTTCTTC; V gene: TRBV12-3/TRBV12-4; D gene: TRBD2; clone size: NA; J gene: TRBJ2-1
CDR3 protein: CASTSRTGELFF; CDR3 DNA: TGTGCCAGCACCTCTAGGACCGGGGAGCTGTTTTTT; V gene: TRBV6-6; D gene: NA; clone size: NA; J gene: TRBJ2-2
CDR3 protein: CASSLSAGANYGYTF; CDR3 DNA: TGTGCCAGCAGCTTATCAGCAGGGGCAAACTATGGCTACACCTTC; V gene: TRBV7-2; D gene: NA; clone size: NA; J gene: TRBJ1-2
CDR3 protein: CSVVKELAFPQYF; CDR3 DNA: TGCAGCGTTGTTAAGGAACTAGCGTTCCCCCAGTACTTC; V gene: TRBV29-1; D gene: TRBD2; clone size: NA; J gene: TRBJ2-5
CDR3 protein: CASKLGGASKAEAFF; CDR3 DNA: TGTGCCAGCAAACTCGGTGGGGCGTCCAAGGCTGAAGCTTTCTTT; V gene: TRBV7-3; D gene: NA; clone size: once; J gene: TRBJ1-1